This paragraph reports one T cell receptor (beta chain). Its antigen is not yet known. Likely a read error: the CDR3 ends without its conserved phenylalanine or tryptophan. The sample is drawn from a study of tumor-infiltrating lymphocytes in primary liver carcinoma (dated by TCRdb to about 2017). Study-level background: Between late 2015 and 2016, roughly five patients in China with histopathologically diagnosed primary liver carcinoma had surgical resection. A total of roughly 35 specimens from 5 patients, comprising some 25 tumor regions, 5 adjacent noncancerous liver tissues and 5 peripheral blood samples, were covered by TCRbeta repertoire sequencing. For each liver tumor, the study sampled five regions along with adjacent normal tissue and blood, and applied TCRbeta repertoire sequencing, expression microarrays and whole-exome sequencing. Of the five patients (three men and two women, aged 30 to 69 years), four had hepatocellular carcinoma and one had combined HCC and intrahepatic cholangiocarcinoma. Tumors of the five patients were stage T1-T3 N0M0 with maximum diameters of roughly 4 to 11 cm. Repertoires from technical replicates were highly reproducible, with mean shared-clone rates approximately 0.9 and correlation coefficients above 0.98. Each sample produced about 3.5 to 7.13 million productive TCRbeta reads, and read depth showed no significant difference between tissue types. Points the paper makes about the study in general: Because sequencing covered only the TCR beta chain and unpaired alpha chains were not captured, true repertoire diversity is likely underestimated. The study included only four to six patients, and the authors note findings should be validated in a larger study. Comparison of CD4+ and CD8+ T cell repertoires was precluded by the use of bulk unsorted samples. Consistent with antigen-driven expansion, pairs of tumor regions showed higher repertoire overlap (mean roughly 35%) than either tumor-adjacent pairs (about 17%) or tumor-blood pairs (around 15%). A significantly larger repertoire fraction was made up by the top 250 clones in tumors than in blood (p = 0.039).

Using a constant-region primer and ProtoScript II reverse transcriptase, TCRbeta-specific cDNA was reverse-transcribed from 500 to 650 ng total RNA. Three nested multiplex PCR rounds, following a slightly modified ARM-PCR procedure, were used to build the TCRbeta libraries. Each of the first two PCR rounds ran for approximately 10 cycles using multiplex TRBV1-TRBV30 forward primers together with a Cbeta reverse primer. A final 25-cycle PCR with Deep VentR polymerase added sample barcodes and Illumina adapters. Before sequencing, amplicons between 200 and 500 bp were purified from gel using a QIAquick gel extraction kit. TCRbeta amplicons were sequenced on an Illumina HiSeq 2500 with 250-bp paired-end reads. As for the authors' bioinformatics: Trimmomatic v0.33 was used to quality-trim the reads, and FLASH v1.2.11 was used to merge paired reads so that full CDR3 sequences could be recovered. V, D and J germline segments were assigned to the rearranged TCRbeta sequences by MiGEC v1.2.1b. VDJtools v1.0.0 computed clonotype statistics and Shannon-Wiener diversity indices. To reduce sampling bias, subsequent analyses other than the diversity analysis used only the 250 most abundant clonotypes in each sample. The public reads were run again by TCRdb, first through fastp at Q25 and then through MiXCR, and only productive beta chains were kept. Rows matching on CDR3 protein sequence are summarized as one entry with the most common DNA and genes. TCRdb, not the authors, supplied the V and J calls. For this sample the table gives approximately 300,000 distinct CDR3 sequences, of which approximately 60% were detected only once. Roughly 9% of the sample is taken by the ten largest.

At the junction V is shortened by 0 bases and J by 2 bases, with 11 bases in between. CDR1 and CDR2, per the germline V gene, are LGHNA and YSLEER. The CDR3 length equals 16 residues, ends included. The CDR3 DNA has 48 bases and is translated from base 1. RNA from unsorted whole blood was extracted with TRIzol reagent, and germline DNA was obtained with the DNeasy Blood & Tissue kit. At the time of sampling, the patients were treatment-naive and had chronic HBV infection. Around 3.6 milliliters of peripheral blood were collected into K2EDTA tubes before surgery. This sequence originates from a man aged 35-49 years with primary liver carcinoma and hepatitis B virus infection. Sequencing was performed on peripheral blood. The receptor chain draws on TRBV4-3 and TRBJ2-1; perhaps TRBD2 is the D gene, with 6 bases matching. For the CDR3, the sequence is CASSQEAGSAYNEQFS. In nucleotides, the sequence is TGCGCCAGCAGCCAAGAGGCGGGATCCGCCTACAATGAGCAGTTCTCC.